Shown below are 11 T cell receptor beta chains from a single sample sequenced in a study of vaccination effects on CD4 cells after COVID-19. These receptors have no known antigen. Within the ViraFEST assay, antigen-specific CD4+ T cells underwent expansion with viral peptide pools prior to sequencing. At the end of around eleven days of culture, CD4+ T cells were isolated. All study participants received two doses of BNT162b2 or mRNA-1273 vaccine. Repertoires were generated with immunoSEQ multiplex PCR, while TCRdb's copy carries only in-frame clones and drops some. Of tens of thousands of clones listed, more than 70% are singletons. The starting material was CD4+ T cells from PBMCs cultured with HCoV-229E spike peptides, obtained after COVID-19 vaccination. The source of these receptors is a human donor who received a COVID-19 vaccine.

V gene TRBV4-2 combines with J gene TRBJ1-6, with a possible D match to TRBD1 (6 bases). Trimming removed 1 base from V and 9 bases from J, with 19 bases in between. The V gene's germline CDR1 is LGHNA and CDR2 YNFKEQ. The CDR3 runs 17 residues. The CDR3 loop reads CASSQGVTGLNASPLHF. CDR3 DNA: TGTGCCAGCAGCCAAGGGGTCACAGGGTTGAACGCTTCACCCCTCCACTTT.

The rearrangement links TRBV30 to TRBJ2-5; 7 bases are shared with TRBD1. Germline CDR1 is GTSNPN and CDR2 is SVGIG (reference sequence). This CDR3 comprises 13 residues. V lost 3 bases and J lost 2; bases outside the gene matches: 3. CDR3: CAWSGQVQETQYF. CDR3 in DNA: TGTGCCTGGAGCGGACAGGTACAAGAGACCCAGTACTTC.

The chain joins TRBV20-1 to TRBJ2-1; no reliable D call. The V gene's germline CDR1 is DFQATT and CDR2 SNEGSKA (reference sequence). This CDR3 region has 16 residues. Trimming stripped 3 bases from V and 0 bases from J, with 15 bases between. In nucleotides, the CDR3 is TGCAGTGCTAGTTCATTCATGGGAAACTCCTACAATGAGCAGTTCTTC. Amino acid sequence: CSASSFMGNSYNEQFF.

This clone came up a few times. This chain connects TRBV12-3 or TRBV12-4 to TRBJ1-6, with TRBD1 as a possible D gene (5 bases). The V gene lost 6 bases and the J gene lost 8 bases, with 8 bases spanning the gap. The CDR3 has 12 residues. CDR3 DNA: TGTGCCAGCAGCCCAGGGTATTCACCCCTCCACTTT. It translates to CASSPGYSPLHF.

The chain recombines TRBV6-2 or TRBV6-3 with TRBJ1-1, with D tentatively TRBD1 (6 bases). Per the germline V gene, CDR1 is MNHEY and CDR2 is SVGEGT. The V gene lost 3 bases and the J gene lost 3 bases, with 11 bases spanning the gap. This CDR3 has 14 residues. CDR3 in amino acids: CASSYYRADTEAFF. For the CDR3, the DNA is TGTGCCAGCAGTTATTACAGGGCGGACACTGAAGCTTTCTTT.

The chain carries TRBV12-5 and TRBJ2-3, with a tentative D call TRBD2 (6 bases). The CDR3 is made up of 18 amino acids. Germline V gene data show CDR1 as LGHNT and CDR2 as FRNRAP. With 0 bases removed from V and 3 bases from J, the gap between germline ends came to 19 bases. CDR3 in amino acids: CASGLVRDGEVRTDTQYF. In nucleotides, the CDR3 is TGTGCTAGTGGTTTGGTACGGGATGGGGAGGTAAGGACAGATACGCAGTATTTT.

This clone was observed a handful of times. Here the CDR3 reads CASSSGTGWNEQFF. The DNA of the CDR3 is TGTGCCAGCAGTTCCGGGACAGGGTGGAATGAGCAGTTCTTC. The gene calls are TRBV6-4 and TRBJ2-1; 9 nucleotides line up with TRBD1. Germline CDR1 reads MRHNA; CDR2 reads SNTAGT. This CDR3 spans 14 amino acids. Unmatched junction bases numbered 6, after V lost 5 bases and J lost 7 bases.

The J gene is TRBJ2-1, the V gene TRBV7-3; D is undetermined. Germline V gives CDR1 SGHTA, CDR2 FQGTGA. The length of the CDR3 is 14 residues. V lost 5 bases and J 7 bases, leaving 15 bases between the germline ends. The CDR3 sequence is CASSQGHQWNEQFF. DNA of the CDR3: TGTGCCAGCAGCCAAGGCCACCAGTGGAATGAGCAGTTCTTC.

This clone was seen just once. The chain recombines TRBV6-1 with TRBJ1-6, with 11 bases aligning to TRBD1. V lost 1 base to trimming and J lost 7 bases; unmatched junction nucleotides: 0. There are 15 residues in the CDR3. The V gene's germline CDR1 is MNHNS and CDR2 SASEGT. The CDR3 region has the DNA TGTGCCAGCAGTGAAGGGGACAGGGGGAATTCACCCCTCCACTTT. This sequence encodes CASSEGDRGNSPLHF.

This chain connects TRBV18 to TRBJ1-2; D is unclear. Germline assignment: CDR1 KGHSH and CDR2 LQKENI. V was trimmed by 3 bases and J by 2 bases, leaving 7 bases between them. The CDR3 length is 13 residues. CDR3 region: CASSPRRNYGYTF. In nucleotides, the CDR3 is TGTGCCAGCTCACCGAGGAGGAACTATGGCTACACCTTC.

The V call is TRBV7-9, the J call TRBJ2-2, with D tentatively TRBD1 (6 bases). This CDR3 has 17 amino acids. CDR1 SEHNR and CDR2 FQNEAQ come from the germline V gene (reference sequence). V gave up 8 bases and J gave up 2 bases, with 21 bases separating them. The CDR3: CASRHPGTQGNTGELFF. CDR3 coding DNA: TGTGCCAGCCGCCACCCCGGGACACAAGGAAACACCGGGGAGCTGTTTTTT.